The next 20 T cell receptor beta chains were all read from a single sample in a study of cytomegalovirus exposure and HLA in healthy donors. The PCR made use of 60 Vbeta and 13 Jbeta primers. Only in-frame clones appear in the TCRdb table, and some are missing; sequencing was by immunoSEQ multiplex PCR. The table includes some 200,000 clones, around 75% detected once. The sample consisted of PBMCs. These receptors came from a male donor in good health and CMV-seropositive.

V gene TRBV9 combines with J gene TRBJ2-1; D perhaps matches TRBD2 (5 bases). Germline CDR1 reads SGDLS; CDR2 reads YYNGEE. There are 13 residues in the CDR3. Trimming cost V 4 bases and J 3 bases, with 8 bases left between them. CDR3 DNA sequence: TGTGCCAGCAGCTTCCGGGACTACAATGAGCAGTTCTTC. Translating gives CASSFRDYNEQFF.

This rearrangement joins TRBV11-1 to TRBJ2-1; D uncertain. Germline V gene data show CDR1 as SGHAT and CDR2 as FQDESV (reference sequence). V was cut by 5 bases and J by 5 bases, with 4 bases left in between. CDR3 length equals 11 residues. DNA for the CDR3: TGTGCCAGCAGCCTTGACAATGAGCAGTTCTTC. It is translated as CASSLDNEQFF.

The genes are TRBV11-1 and TRBJ2-1, with 8 bases aligning to TRBD2. The CDR3 is 15 amino acids. After removal of 0 bases from V and 6 bases from J, the junction contained 4 bases not matched to a gene. CDR1 is SGHAT and CDR2 is FQDESV in the germline V gene (reference sequence). This chain's CDR3 is CASSLASGVFNEQFF. CDR3 bases: TGTGCCAGCAGCTTAGCTAGCGGGGTTTTCAATGAGCAGTTCTTC.

The J gene is TRBJ2-5, the V gene TRBV10-1; 8 nucleotides align to TRBD1. The CDR3 totals 13 residues. Trimming removed 6 bases from V and 3 bases from J; junction bases left unmatched: 3. The V gene's germline CDR1 is WNHNN and CDR2 SYGVQD (reference sequence). This CDR3 reads CASRTGAKETQYF. In nucleotides, the CDR3 is TGCGCCAGCAGGACAGGGGCCAAAGAGACCCAGTACTTC.

V gene TRBV9 combines with J gene TRBJ1-1, with TRBD1 matching over 10 bases. CDR3 size: 14 residues. The germline gives CDR1 SGDLS, CDR2 YYNGEE. Losses at the gene ends were 3 bases for V and 5 bases for J; bases not matched to a gene: 4. This chain's CDR3 is CASSADRGRTEAFF. The CDR3 DNA reads as TGTGCCAGCAGCGCAGACAGGGGGCGGACTGAAGCTTTCTTT. Based on the CDR3 plus reference TRBV9 and TRBJ1-1, the full variable domain is DSGVTQTPKHLITATGQRVTLRCSPRSGDLSVYWYQQSLDQGLQFLIQYYNGEERAKGNILERFSAQQFPDLHSELNLSSLELGDSALYFCASSADRGRTEAFFGQGTRLTVV.

The chain recombines TRBV27 with TRBJ1-5, with D possibly being TRBD1 (5 bases). The CDR3 loop spans 13 amino acids. Trimming shortened V by 10 bases and J by 6 bases, and 16 bases separated the two germline ends. Germline-derived CDR1 and CDR2 are MNHEY and SMNVEV (reference sequence). Here the CDR3 DNA reads TGTGCCACCTGGGGTGGAGGGACTCAGCCCCAGCATTTT. Amino acids: CATWGGGTQPQHF.

This clone is a singleton in its sample. V gene TRBV28 combines with J gene TRBJ2-7; D might be TRBD1 (5 bases). The CDR3 runs 12 residues. The V and J ends lost 6 bases and 1 base respectively, with 7 bases between them. Germline lookup yields CDR1 MDHEN and CDR2 SYDVKM. CDR3 DNA sequence: TGTGCCAGCAGGTACAGGTCCTACGAGCAGTACTTC. This sequence encodes CASRYRSYEQYF.

On this clone itself: Other DNA sequences in the sample encode the same CDR3. The V gene is TRBV7-2, the J gene TRBJ1-5; D is possibly TRBD1 (6 bases). The CDR3 covers 15 residues. Germline V gene sequence: CDR1 SGHTA, CDR2 FQGNSA. Trimming left V 2 bases short and J 2 bases short, with 10 bases between. As DNA, the CDR3 is TGTGCCAGCAGCTTACAGGGGAACGGCAATCAGCCCCAGCATTTT. It encodes CASSLQGNGNQPQHF.

This clone was seen only a few times. The chain uses TRBV29-1 and TRBJ1-1; TRBD1 agrees at 11 bases. J was trimmed by 2 bases and V by 7 bases; bases with no gene match: 3. This CDR3 comprises 13 residues. Germline values: CDR1 SQVTM, CDR2 ANQGSEA. The CDR3 region is CSGGQGVNTEAFF. Written as DNA, the CDR3 is TGCAGCGGGGGACAGGGGGTAAACACTGAAGCTTTCTTT.

This clone was seen only once. V gene TRBV11-2 combines with J gene TRBJ2-3, with 12 positions matching TRBD2. The V gene end was trimmed by 6 bases and the J gene end by 4 bases; junction bases not matched to a gene: 8. The CDR3 covers 16 residues. Germline CDR1 and CDR2: SGHAT and FQNNGV. The CDR3 coding sequence is TGTGCCAGCAGGCGGACTAGCGGGATACCTTCAGATACGCAGTATTTT. Translation: CASRRTSGIPSDTQYF.

The chain uses TRBV28 and TRBJ2-7; TRBD1 aligns across 9 bases. Germline trimming cut 4 bases from V and 4 bases from J; bases unmatched to any gene: 5. Germline V gene sequence: CDR1 MDHEN, CDR2 SYDVKM. The CDR3 covers 14 residues. The CDR3 region is CASSSGQGIYEQYF. As DNA, the CDR3 is TGTGCCAGCAGTTCCGGACAGGGGATTTACGAGCAGTACTTC.

J is TRBJ2-2 and V is TRBV9, with TRBD1 matching 10 bases. Losses at the gene ends were 8 bases for V and 4 bases for J; bases not matched to a gene: 8. There are 15 residues in the CDR3. Germline loops: CDR1 SGDLS, CDR2 YYNGEE. The CDR3 is CASSPGQGTTGELFF. CDR3 nucleotides: TGTGCCAGTTCTCCGGGACAGGGGACCACCGGGGAGCTGTTTTTT.

The chain joins TRBV7-9 to TRBJ1-5, with D perhaps TRBD1 (6 bases). This CDR3 spans 15 amino acids. Germline V gives CDR1 SEHNR, CDR2 FQNEAQ (reference sequence). V shed 1 base and J shed 9 bases, with 16 bases lying between them. For the CDR3, the DNA is TGTGCCAGCAGCTTAGGGACAGCTATCGAAGGGCCCCAGCATTTT. Encoded protein: CASSLGTAIEGPQHF.

The chain has TRBV16 and TRBJ1-1; D unresolved. V shed 0 bases and J shed 13 bases, with 9 bases lying between them. This CDR3 contains 11 residues. Looked up from germline, CDR1 is KGHSY and CDR2 is FQNENV. Here the CDR3 reads CASSQSTVRFF. The CDR3 nucleotides are TGTGCCAGCAGCCAATCCACAGTGCGTTTCTTT.

This clone was recorded only once. CDR3 loop: CASSEGTSGPSSYNEQFF. Written as DNA, the CDR3 is TGTGCCAGCAGCGAAGGGACTAGCGGACCGAGCTCCTACAATGAGCAGTTCTTC. The chain uses TRBV9 and TRBJ2-1, with 11 positions matching TRBD2. V shed 3 bases, J shed 0 bases, and the junction held 8 bases outside the gene matches. There are 18 residues in the CDR3. Germline lookup yields CDR1 SGDLS and CDR2 YYNGEE.

This CDR3 is CASSLYREYEQYF. CDR3 sequence (DNA): TGTGCCAGCAGTTTATACAGGGAGTACGAGCAGTACTTC. The chain joins TRBV27 to TRBJ2-7, with a possible D match to TRBD1 (6 bases). V lost 1 base and J 4 bases, leaving 8 bases between the germline ends. This CDR3 comprises 13 residues. Per germline, CDR1 MNHEY and CDR2 SMNVEV (reference sequence).

The chain recombines TRBV28 with TRBJ2-3, with TRBD1 matching over 7 bases. The length of the CDR3 is 16 residues. CDR1 MDHEN and CDR2 SYDVKM come from the germline V gene. The ends lost 3 bases at V and 6 bases at J; junction bases unmatched: 12. CDR3 coding DNA: TGTGCCAGCAGTTTTCCGAGGGACAGCGGCGAGGATACGCAGTATTTT. Protein: CASSFPRDSGEDTQYF.

The chain combines TRBV6-1 with TRBJ1-4, with TRBD1 identical over 7 bases. Germline V lookup: CDR1 MNHNS, CDR2 SASEGT. The CDR3 runs to 15 residues. V trimming: 5 bases; J trimming: 8 bases; junction bases outside the gene matches: 11. This CDR3 is CASSKEGTVFEKLFF. The CDR3 DNA reads TGTGCCAGCAGTAAGGAGGGGACAGTATTCGAAAAACTGTTTTTT.

V and J are TRBV5-1 and TRBJ2-1; TRBD1 might be the D (5 bases). This CDR3 has 12 residues. Germline V gene lookup returns CDR1 SGHRS and CDR2 YFSETQ. The V end lost 0 bases, the J end lost 11 bases, and 9 bases lay between the germline ends. CDR3 coding DNA: TGCGCCAGCAGCTTGGATACAGGTCAGCAGTTCTTC. Translated: CASSLDTGQQFF. The variable domain in full, with the rest retrieved from reference TRBV5-1 and TRBJ2-1, is KAGVTQTPRYLIKTRGQQVTLSCSPISGHRSVSWYQQTPGQGLQFLFEYFSETQRNKGNFPGRFSGRQFSNSRSEMNVSTLELGDSALYLCASSLDTGQQFFGPGTRLTVL.

This CDR3 reads CASSLSGKADTQYF. The CDR3 DNA is TGTGCCAGCAGTTTATCAGGGAAAGCAGATACGCAGTATTTT. This chain connects TRBV28 to TRBJ2-3; D might be TRBD1 (5 bases). Germline CDR1 and CDR2: MDHEN and SYDVKM. Trimming took 1 base from V and 4 from J, leaving 9 bases between them. The CDR3 extends over 14 amino acids.